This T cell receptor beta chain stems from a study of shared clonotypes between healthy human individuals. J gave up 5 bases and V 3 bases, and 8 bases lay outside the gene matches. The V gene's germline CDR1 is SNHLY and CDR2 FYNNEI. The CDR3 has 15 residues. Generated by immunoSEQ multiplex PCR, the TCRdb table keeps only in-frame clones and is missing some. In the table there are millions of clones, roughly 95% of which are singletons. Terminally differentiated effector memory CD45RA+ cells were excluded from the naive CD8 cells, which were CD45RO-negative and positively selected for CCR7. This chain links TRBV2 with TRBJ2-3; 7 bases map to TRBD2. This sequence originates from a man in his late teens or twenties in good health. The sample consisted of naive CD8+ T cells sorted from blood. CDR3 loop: CASSEISGPKDTQYF. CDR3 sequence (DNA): TGTGCCAGCAGTGAGATTAGCGGGCCGAAAGATACGCAGTATTTT. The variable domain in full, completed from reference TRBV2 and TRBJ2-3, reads EPEVTQTPSHQVTQMGQEVILRCVPISNHLYFYWYRQILGQKVEFLVSFYNNEISEKSEIFDDQFSVERPDGSNFTLKIRSTKLEDSAMYFCASSEISGPKDTQYFGPGTRLTVL.